Sequencing of this TCR beta chain was carried out in a study of human T cells and chemical hapten exposure. Study summary: TCR yield per sample varied, mainly due to pooled library volumes.

For the library, individual cDNA molecules each received unique molecular identifiers. Authors' processing steps: A typical sample had 75,000 to 100,000 TCRs, with 23,224 to 690,600 overall. TCRdb analysed the RACE reads with MiXCR anew, one entry per CDR3 protein. Clone size and V and J calls follow TCRdb, not the original study. The sample includes approximately 34,000 distinct CDR3 sequences, about 5.5% of them seen just once. This clonotype was picked up many times. Germline loops: CDR1 SGHTA, CDR2 FQGNSA. The V end was cut by 3 bases, the J end by 0 bases, with 9 bases between. The CDR3 covers 14 residues. Time point given: healthy volunteer bleed at 6 weeks. The authors' total RNA extraction used unfractionated whole blood.

The chain is built from TRBV7-2 and TRBJ2-7; no firm D call. This clonotype was obtained from a human donor in good health. Some clones in this sample may be carry-over from other donors' samples. Sample: whole blood. The CDR3 region is CASSLETVSYEQYF. The CDR3 DNA is TGTGCCAGCAGCTTGGAGACGGTCTCCTACGAGCAGTACTTC.